This record covers a single TCR beta chain. The table lists this clone with a few counts. Which antigen it targets is not known. No base-level quality is on record; no much larger clone is a single base apart. The record originates from a study of PD-1 blockade in classical Hodgkin lymphoma (dated by TCRdb to 2018 to 2020). Regarding the study in general: Nivolumab dosing was 3 mg/kg intravenously every 2 weeks, continuing until either disease progression or unacceptable toxicity. The study used CyTOF and TCR beta sequencing to define a peripheral blood immune signature of response to PD-1 blockade in classical Hodgkin lymphoma. Findings and caveats that apply to the study as a whole: Lower diversity was seen in patients whose nivolumab began less than 1 year after ASCT, and these patients were left out of later analyses so that immune reconstitution would not confound the results. The study was limited to a single clinical trial cohort, and causes of repertoire differences, possibly disease activity or prior therapy, remained undefined. Newly diagnosed patients were reported to have lower baseline TCR diversity than healthy donors, and relapsed/refractory patients were reported to have lower baseline TCR diversity still. Among trial patients, those achieving complete response had baseline diversity similar to that of newly diagnosed patients, while diversity was significantly lower in partial responders and progressors. CD4+ but not CD8+ TCR diversity rose significantly by C4D1 (p=0.0027 vs p=0.16), most apparent in complete responders (p=0.02).

Genomic DNA was isolated using the Qiagen DNeasy kit from unsorted PBMCs as well as from negatively selected CD4+ and CD8+ fractions. TCR beta CDR3 regions were amplified by immunoSEQ multiplex PCR using primers annealing to V and J segments. Amplification bias was minimized using a synthetic immune receptor repertoire, and residual bias was removed computationally after sequencing. Per the authors' processing: Repertoire diversity was quantified as the Shannon entropy index using custom Python scripts. Unsorted, CD4+ and CD8+ repertoires were analyzed separately, except in combined analyses where CD4+ and CD8+ sequences were merged in silico. A clone was considered expanded if an increase in frequency of at least 2-fold after treatment relative to C1D1 was found, and a pseudocount of 0.5 was applied to clones undetected at baseline. Singleton clones were defined as clones with 0 or 1 copy at C1D1, and non-singleton clones were defined as clones with 2 or more copies. Clones expanded in unsorted samples were annotated as CD4+, CD8+ or unknown by matching protein sequences in sorted samples from the same patient. Wilcoxon tests on paired samples were used to test changes in diversity from C1D1 to C4D1. As stored in TCRdb, this immuneACCESS dataset retains in-frame rearrangements with V and J assigned. A fraction of the clones does not appear; measured against another copy, unresolved V genes explain less than half of the discrepancy, and the remainder lacks a known reason. For V, J and clone size, that table is used; D and trimming come from the DNA. Here the sample has around 9,600 clones; around 74% occur a single time. Of the sample, about 4.6% falls within the top ten clones.

The CDR3 holds 12 amino acids from the cysteine to the phenylalanine. This entry keeps only the CDR3 DNA: 36 bases, framed from base 1. V is pared back by 2 bases and J by 2 bases, with 3 bases lying between the germline termini. For CDR1 and CDR2, the germline V gene (reference sequence) lists SEHNR and FQNEAQ. The sample's time point, from its label and the paper: cycle 4 day 1 (C4D1), after around six weeks of nivolumab. Relapse after autologous stem cell transplantation had occurred in all trial patients, and cohorts A, B and C were distinguished by prior brentuximab vedotin exposure. CD4+ T cells were purified from thawed PBMCs by magnetic negative selection with a Miltenyi CD4+ T cell isolation kit. The trial cohort comprised about 60 patients with relapsed/refractory classical Hodgkin lymphoma whose best overall responses were complete response, partial response or progressive disease. In the multi-cohort phase II CheckMate 205 trial, trial patients received single-agent nivolumab. Best overall response was determined by an independent review committee according to the 2007 International Working Group response criteria. PBMCs from the trial were collected at three points: immediately before nivolumab initiation (C1D1), and during therapy at cycle 2 day 1 and cycle 4 day 1. After peripheral blood was drawn into 8 mL Vacutainer Cell Preparation Tubes, PBMCs were isolated by centrifugation and then cryopreserved. Purified CD4+ and CD8+ fractions were generated only in cases for which an additional PBMC sample was available. Magnetically labelled cells were depleted on LS columns in a quadroMACS separator, and the flow-through was collected as the purified fraction.

The clonotype was recovered from a human donor with classical Hodgkin lymphoma. Material: CD4+ T cells from blood, obtained before the fourth cycle of nivolumab. The chain uses TRBV7-9 and TRBJ1-1; the D gene assignment is ambiguous. This receptor carries the CDR3 CASSLINTEAFF. In nucleotides, the sequence is TGTGCCAGCAGCTTAATAAACACTGAAGCTTTCTTT.